This entry concerns a single T cell receptor (beta chain). Antigen specificity is unknown. Trimming took 6 bases from V and 3 from J; bases not matched to a gene: 4. CDR1 and CDR2 from the germline V gene are MNHEY and SVGAGI. This CDR3 comprises 15 residues. The sample is drawn from a study of T cell responses to AZD1222 COVID-19 vaccine. About the study: Second-dose recipients at about 4 or about 12 weeks were treated as one pooled group.

Only in-frame clones appear in the TCRdb table, and some are missing; sequencing was by immunoSEQ multiplex PCR. This repertoire shows tens of thousands of clones, 65% to 90% found once; its top ten account for roughly 5.4%. General study results and limits: Donors, mostly white British, included more females; clonal diversity was possibly underestimated. Baseline serology detected seropositivity in only a handful of AZD1222 recipients.

The material sequenced was peripheral blood, taken on day 0 of AZD1222 vaccination. The receptor comes from an adult in good health. V and J are TRBV6-5 and TRBJ2-1; TRBD2 agrees at 11 bases. CDR3 amino acids: CASSGTSGGYNEQFF. The CDR3 nucleotides read TGTGCCAGCAGCGGTACTAGCGGGGGCTACAATGAGCAGTTCTTC.